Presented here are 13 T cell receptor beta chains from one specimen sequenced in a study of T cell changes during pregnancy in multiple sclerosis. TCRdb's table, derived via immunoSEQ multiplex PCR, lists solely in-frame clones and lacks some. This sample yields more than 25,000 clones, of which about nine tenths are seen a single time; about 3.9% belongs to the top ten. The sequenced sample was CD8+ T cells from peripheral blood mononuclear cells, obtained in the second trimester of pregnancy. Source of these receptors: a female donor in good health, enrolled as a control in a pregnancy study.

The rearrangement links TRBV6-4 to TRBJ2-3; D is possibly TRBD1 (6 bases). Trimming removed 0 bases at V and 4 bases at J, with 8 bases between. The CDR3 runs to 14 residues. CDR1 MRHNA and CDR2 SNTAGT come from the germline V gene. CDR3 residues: CASSDSKGADTQYF. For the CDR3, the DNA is TGTGCCAGCAGTGACTCAAAGGGGGCAGATACGCAGTATTTT.

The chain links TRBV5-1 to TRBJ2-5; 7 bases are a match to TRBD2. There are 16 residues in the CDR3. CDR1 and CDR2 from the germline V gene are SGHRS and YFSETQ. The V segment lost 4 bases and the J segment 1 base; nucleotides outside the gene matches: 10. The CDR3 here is CASSPIGGGGQETQYF. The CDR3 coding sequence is TGCGCCAGCAGCCCCATCGGCGGCGGGGGCCAAGAGACCCAGTACTTC.

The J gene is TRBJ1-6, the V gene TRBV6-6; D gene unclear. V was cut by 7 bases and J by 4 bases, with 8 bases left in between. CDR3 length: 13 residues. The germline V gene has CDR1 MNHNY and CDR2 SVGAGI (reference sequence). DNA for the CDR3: TGTGCCAGCACCGAGCCGTATAATTCACCCCTCCACTTT. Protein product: CASTEPYNSPLHF.

CDR3 coding DNA: TGCGCCAGCAGCCCGGCCGGGACAGGGGCCCCCGAGCAGTACTTC. Protein product: CASSPAGTGAPEQYF. V usage is TRBV5-1 and J usage is TRBJ2-7; 10 nucleotides match TRBD1. From germline, CDR1 is SGHRS and CDR2 YFSETQ. The CDR3 is 15 amino acids. V dropped 4 bases and J dropped 6; count of bases not matched to a gene: 10. The whole variable domain, filled in from reference TRBV5-1 and TRBJ2-7, reads KAGVTQTPRYLIKTRGQQVTLSCSPISGHRSVSWYQQTPGQGLQFLFEYFSETQRNKGNFPGRFSGRQFSNSRSEMNVSTLELGDSALYLCASSPAGTGAPEQYFGPGTRLTVT.

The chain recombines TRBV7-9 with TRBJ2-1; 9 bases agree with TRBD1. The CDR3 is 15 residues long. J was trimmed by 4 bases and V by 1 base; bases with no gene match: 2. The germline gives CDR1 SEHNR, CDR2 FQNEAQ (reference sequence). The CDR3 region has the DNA TGTGCCAGCAGCTTAGTACAGGGGGCGTACAATGAGCAGTTCTTC. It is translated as CASSLVQGAYNEQFF.

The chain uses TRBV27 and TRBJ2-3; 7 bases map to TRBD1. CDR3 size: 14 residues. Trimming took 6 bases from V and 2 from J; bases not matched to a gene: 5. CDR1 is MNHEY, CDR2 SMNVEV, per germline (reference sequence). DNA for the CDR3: TGTGCCAGCAGAACAGGGGCTAACACAGATACGCAGTATTTT. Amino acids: CASRTGANTDTQYF.

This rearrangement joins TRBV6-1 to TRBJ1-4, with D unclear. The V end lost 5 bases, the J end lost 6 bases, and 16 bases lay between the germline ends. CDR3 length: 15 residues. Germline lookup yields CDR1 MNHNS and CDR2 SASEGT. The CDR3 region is CASSPPGRDDEKLFF. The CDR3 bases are TGTGCCAGCAGTCCGCCCGGGAGGGATGATGAAAAACTGTTTTTT.

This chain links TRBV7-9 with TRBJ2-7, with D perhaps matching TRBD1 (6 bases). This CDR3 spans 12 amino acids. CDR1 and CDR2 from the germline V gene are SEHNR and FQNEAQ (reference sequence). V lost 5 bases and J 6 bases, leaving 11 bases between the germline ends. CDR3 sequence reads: CASSPDSIEQYF. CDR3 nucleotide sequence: TGTGCCAGCAGCCCGGACAGTATCGAGCAGTACTTC.

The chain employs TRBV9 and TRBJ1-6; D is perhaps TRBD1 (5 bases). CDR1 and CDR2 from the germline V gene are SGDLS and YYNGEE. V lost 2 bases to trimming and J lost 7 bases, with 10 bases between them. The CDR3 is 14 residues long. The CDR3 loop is CASSVGGGNSPLHF. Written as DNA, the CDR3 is TGTGCCAGCAGCGTCGGGGGGGGGAATTCACCCCTCCACTTT.

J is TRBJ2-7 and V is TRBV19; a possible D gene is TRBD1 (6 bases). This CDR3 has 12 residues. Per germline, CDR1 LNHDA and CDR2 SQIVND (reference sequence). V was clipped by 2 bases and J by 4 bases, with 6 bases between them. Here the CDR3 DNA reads TGTGCCAGTAGTATACAGGGGTACGAGCAGTACTTC. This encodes CASSIQGYEQYF.

CDR3 sequence: CSVLGGAGDWAETQYF. CDR3 nucleotide sequence: TGCAGCGTTCTAGGTGGAGCAGGGGATTGGGCAGAGACCCAGTACTTC. The J gene is TRBJ2-5, the V gene TRBV29-1; a possible D gene is TRBD1 (6 bases). The CDR3 totals 16 residues. Trimming left V 5 bases short and J 4 bases short, with 23 bases between. The germline gives CDR1 SQVTM, CDR2 ANQGSEA.

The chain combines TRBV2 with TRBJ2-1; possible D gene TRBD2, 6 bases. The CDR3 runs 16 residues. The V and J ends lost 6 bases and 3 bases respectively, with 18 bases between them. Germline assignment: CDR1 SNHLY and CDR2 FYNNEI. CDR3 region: CASRSLRDSSYNEQFF. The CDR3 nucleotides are TGTGCCAGCAGATCCCTCCGGGACTCTAGCTACAATGAGCAGTTCTTC.

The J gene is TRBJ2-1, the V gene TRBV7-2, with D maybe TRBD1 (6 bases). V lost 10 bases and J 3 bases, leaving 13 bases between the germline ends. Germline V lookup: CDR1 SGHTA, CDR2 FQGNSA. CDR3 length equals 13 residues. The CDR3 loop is CATGTGNYNEQFF. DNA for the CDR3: TGTGCCACCGGTACAGGGAACTACAATGAGCAGTTCTTC.